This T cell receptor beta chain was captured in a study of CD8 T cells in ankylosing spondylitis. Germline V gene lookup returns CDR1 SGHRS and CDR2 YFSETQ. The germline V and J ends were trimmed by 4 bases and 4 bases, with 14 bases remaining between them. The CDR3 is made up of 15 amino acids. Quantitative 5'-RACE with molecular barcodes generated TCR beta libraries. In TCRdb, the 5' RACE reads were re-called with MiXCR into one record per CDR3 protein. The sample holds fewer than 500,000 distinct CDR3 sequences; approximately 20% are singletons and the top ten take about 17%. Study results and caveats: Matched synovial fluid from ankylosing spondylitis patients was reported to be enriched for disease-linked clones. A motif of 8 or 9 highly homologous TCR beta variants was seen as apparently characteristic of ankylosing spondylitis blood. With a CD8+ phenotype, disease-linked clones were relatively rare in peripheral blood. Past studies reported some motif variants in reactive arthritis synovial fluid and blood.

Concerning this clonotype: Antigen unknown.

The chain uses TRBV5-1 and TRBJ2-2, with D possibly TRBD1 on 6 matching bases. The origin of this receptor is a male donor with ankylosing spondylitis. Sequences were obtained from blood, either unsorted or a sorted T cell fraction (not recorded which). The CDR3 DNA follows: TGCGCCAGCAGCGACCGGGACACTACCACCGGGGAGCTGTTTTTT. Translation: CASSDRDTTTGELFF. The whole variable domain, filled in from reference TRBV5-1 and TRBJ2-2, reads KAGVTQTPRYLIKTRGQQVTLSCSPISGHRSVSWYQQTPGQGLQFLFEYFSETQRNKGNFPGRFSGRQFSNSRSEMNVSTLELGDSALYLCASSDRDTTTGELFFGEGSRLTVL.